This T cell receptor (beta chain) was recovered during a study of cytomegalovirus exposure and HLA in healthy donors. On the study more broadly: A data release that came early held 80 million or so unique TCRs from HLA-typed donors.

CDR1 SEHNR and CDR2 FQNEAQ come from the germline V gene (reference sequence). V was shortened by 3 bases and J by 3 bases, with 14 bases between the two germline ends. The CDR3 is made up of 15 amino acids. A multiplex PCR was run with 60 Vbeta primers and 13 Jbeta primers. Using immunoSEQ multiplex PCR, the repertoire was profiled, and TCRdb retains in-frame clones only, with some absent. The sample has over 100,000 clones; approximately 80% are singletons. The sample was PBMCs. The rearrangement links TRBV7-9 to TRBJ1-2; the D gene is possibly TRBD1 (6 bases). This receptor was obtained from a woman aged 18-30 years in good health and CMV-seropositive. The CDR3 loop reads CASSFAVGGDYGYTF. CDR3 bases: TGTGCCAGCAGCTTTGCTGTAGGGGGAGACTATGGCTACACCTTC. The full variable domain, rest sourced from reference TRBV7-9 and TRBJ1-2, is DTGVSQNPRHKITKRGQNVTFRCDPISEHNRLYWYRQTLGQGPEFLTYFQNEAQLEKSRLLSDRFSAERPKGSFSTLEIQRTEQGDSAMYLCASSFAVGGDYGYTFGSGTRLTVV.